This is a list of T cell receptor beta chains from one sample in a study of Graves' ophthalmopathy and Graves' hyperthyroidism. Each CDR3 protein gets one entry after TCRdb re-called the multiplex PCR reads with MiXCR. The top ten hold more than 3% of the sample, which has hundreds of thousands of distinct CDR3 sequences, about 40% seen once. Sequencing was carried out using peripheral blood. The receptors were gathered from an adult man with Graves' ophthalmopathy. Each CDR3 is given with its conserved first and last residue. Each record gives: clone size, J gene, D gene, V gene, CDR3 DNA, CDR3 protein. A D gene is named only where the DNA matches it firmly. A row's size may be missing; if present it is once, few, many or a size class.

clone size: once; J gene: TRBJ2-7; D gene: .; V gene: TRBV10-3; CDR3 DNA: TGTGCCAGCAGTTTTCGAGGGATCAGTAACGAGCAGTACTTC; CDR3 protein: CASSFRGISNEQYF
clone size: many; J gene: TRBJ1-2; D gene: TRBD1; V gene: TRBV12-3/TRBV12-4; CDR3 DNA: TGTGCCAGCAGTGGATACAGGGGAACCAGCTATGGCTACACCTTC; CDR3 protein: CASSGYRGTSYGYTF
clone size: many; J gene: TRBJ1-2; D gene: .; V gene: TRBV7-6; CDR3 DNA: TGTGCCAGCAGCTTAGGGCCGACCGAACAGTCCAATGGCTACACCTTC; CDR3 protein: CASSLGPTEQSNGYTF
clone size: .; J gene: TRBJ1-5; D gene: TRBD1; V gene: TRBV20-1; CDR3 DNA: TGCAGTGCCGGGACAGGGGGTGCGGAGACCCAGCATTTT; CDR3 protein: CSAGTGGAETQHF
clone size: many; J gene: TRBJ1-1; D gene: .; V gene: TRBV7-8; CDR3 DNA: TGTGCCAGCAGCTTAGGATCGCAGGGGAACACTGAAGCTTTCTTT; CDR3 protein: CASSLGSQGNTEAFF
clone size: .; J gene: TRBJ2-7; D gene: .; V gene: TRBV15; CDR3 DNA: TGTGCCACCAGCAGAGATAAGGGAACCTACGAGCAGTACTTC; CDR3 protein: CATSRDKGTYEQYF
clone size: .; J gene: TRBJ2-7; D gene: .; V gene: TRBV7-2; CDR3 DNA: TGTGCCAGCAGCTTAGACGGGGGAGCACCCTACGAGCAGTACTTC; CDR3 protein: CASSLDGGAPYEQYF
clone size: .; J gene: TRBJ2-2; D gene: .; V gene: TRBV2; CDR3 DNA: TGTGCCAGCACTCGGGGGGCCTTTGGCGGGGAGCTGTTTTTT; CDR3 protein: CASTRGAFGGELFF
clone size: few; J gene: TRBJ2-7; D gene: TRBD2; V gene: TRBV30; CDR3 DNA: TGTGCCTGGAGTGTCGGGACTAGCGGTGGGCAGTACTTC; CDR3 protein: CAWSVGTSGGQYF
clone size: many; J gene: TRBJ1-6; D gene: .; V gene: TRBV19; CDR3 DNA: TGTGCCAGTATGGGTCAAAAAAGTTCACCCCTCCACTTT; CDR3 protein: CASMGQKSSPLHF